Following are 17 T cell receptor beta chains from one sample sequenced in a study of blood T cell repertoires in COVID-19. Sequencing was performed with immunoSEQ multiplex PCR; in TCRdb, only in-frame clones are kept and a portion is missing. The sample includes 250,000 to 350,000 clones, nearly 90% seen only once; the top ten take approximately 4.5%. The source material was PBMCs or T cells enriched from blood (not recorded which). The receptors were gathered from a woman between 18 and 29 years old with acute COVID-19.

This chain joins TRBV27 and TRBJ1-2; D is ambiguous. Germline-derived CDR1 and CDR2 are MNHEY and SMNVEV (reference sequence). V lost 2 bases and J 6 bases, leaving 22 bases between the germline ends. This CDR3 is 17 amino acids long. The CDR3 here is CASSLNFWETESHGYTF. The DNA of the CDR3 is TGTGCCAGCAGTTTAAATTTCTGGGAGACTGAGTCCCATGGCTACACCTTC.

V and J are TRBV9 and TRBJ2-2; 10 bases are a match to TRBD2. The CDR3 length is 15 residues. Germline trimming cut 3 bases from V and 3 bases from J; bases unmatched to any gene: 2. Germline V gives CDR1 SGDLS, CDR2 YYNGEE. CDR3 protein: CASSETSGYTGELFF. The CDR3 DNA sequence: TGTGCCAGCAGCGAGACTAGCGGGTACACCGGGGAGCTGTTTTTT.

V and J are TRBV28 and TRBJ1-1; 7 nucleotides match TRBD1. V lost 4 bases to trimming and J lost 4 bases; unmatched junction nucleotides: 9. Germline V lookup: CDR1 MDHEN, CDR2 SYDVKM. The CDR3 length is 15 residues. The DNA for the CDR3 is TGTGCCAGCAGTTCCTTACTGACAGGGCCCACTGAAGCTTTCTTT. Translation: CASSSLLTGPTEAFF.

This chain links TRBV7-2 with TRBJ2-7; 7 positions match TRBD2. Unmatched junction bases numbered 14, after V lost 5 bases and J lost 7 bases. The CDR3 spans 15 residues. Germline V lookup: CDR1 SGHTA, CDR2 FQGNSA. The CDR3 sequence is CASSPTAGVAGEQYF. Written as DNA, the CDR3 is TGTGCCAGCAGCCCAACGGCGGGAGTTGCAGGGGAGCAGTACTTC.

The chain has TRBV29-1 and TRBJ1-2, with D possibly being TRBD1 (5 bases). V was trimmed by 4 bases and J by 4 bases, leaving 22 bases between them. Germline V CDR1 and CDR2: SQVTM, ANQGSEA. The CDR3 runs to 16 residues. The CDR3 reads CSVASQGGDRSYGYTF. Here the CDR3 DNA reads TGCAGCGTTGCAAGTCAGGGAGGAGATAGGTCCTATGGCTACACCTTC.

V is TRBV7-9 and J is TRBJ2-7, with TRBD2 matching 12 bases. The CDR3 is 14 residues long. CDR1 SEHNR and CDR2 FQNEAQ come from the germline V gene (reference sequence). V shed 3 bases and J 6 bases; nucleotides not matched to a gene: 3. CDR3 protein: CASSFLAGGGEQYF. The CDR3, as DNA: TGTGCCAGCAGCTTTCTAGCGGGAGGGGGCGAGCAGTACTTC.

The chain recombines TRBV29-1 with TRBJ2-5; 7 positions agree with TRBD2. The V segment lost 5 bases and the J segment 4 bases; nucleotides outside the gene matches: 10. This CDR3 is built from 14 residues. Germline V lookup: CDR1 SQVTM, CDR2 ANQGSEA. The CDR3 is CSVPPMGGGETQYF. The CDR3 DNA sequence: TGCAGCGTTCCTCCAATGGGGGGGGGAGAGACCCAGTACTTC. The full variable domain, with the rest looked up from reference TRBV29-1 and TRBJ2-5, is SAVISQKPSRDICQRGTSLTIQCQVDSQVTMMFWYRQQPGQSLTLIATANQGSEATYESGFVIDKFPISRPNLTFSTLTVSNMSPEDSSIYLCSVPPMGGGETQYFGPGTRLLVL.

The rearrangement links TRBV27 to TRBJ2-2; possible D gene TRBD1, 5 bases. Germline V gene sequence: CDR1 MNHEY, CDR2 SMNVEV (reference sequence). V was pared by 3 bases and J by 7 bases, with 12 bases between. The CDR3 has 14 residues. The CDR3 region has the DNA TGTGCCAGCAGTTTGACACCTCAGGGCGGGGAGCTGTTTTTT. It encodes CASSLTPQGGELFF.

The genes are TRBV28 and TRBJ1-3; D is ambiguous. Trimming removed 3 bases from V and 2 bases from J, with 5 bases in between. Germline V gene sequence: CDR1 MDHEN, CDR2 SYDVKM. The CDR3 has 13 amino acids. The CDR3 DNA is TGTGCCAGCAGTTTCCCCGCTGGAAACACCATATATTTT. Translating gives CASSFPAGNTIYF.

The chain joins TRBV28 to TRBJ2-7, with 8 bases identical to TRBD1. The V and J ends lost 5 bases and 2 bases, in that order; junction bases with no gene match: 8. CDR1 is MDHEN and CDR2 is SYDVKM in the germline V gene. The CDR3 consists of 15 residues. The CDR3 region has the DNA TGTGCCAGCAGTACCGGACAGGGTAGGGCCTACGAGCAGTACTTC. The encoded protein is CASSTGQGRAYEQYF.

This chain joins TRBV6-1 and TRBJ1-5; 8 bases are a match to TRBD1. Germline CDR1 is MNHNS and CDR2 is SASEGT. V trimming: 3 bases; J trimming: 7 bases; junction bases outside the gene matches: 11. The CDR3 has 16 amino acids. CDR3 in amino acids: CASSDALQGERQPQHF. CDR3 coding DNA: TGTGCCAGCAGTGACGCCCTACAGGGGGAAAGGCAGCCCCAGCATTTT.

The chain employs TRBV11-3 and TRBJ2-3, with 7 bases matching TRBD1. In germline, CDR1 is SGHNT, CDR2 YENEEA. After removal of 5 bases from V and 4 bases from J, the junction contained 6 bases not matched to a gene. The CDR3 spans 14 residues. Here the CDR3 reads CASSPRQGPDTQYF. CDR3 nucleotide sequence: TGTGCCAGCAGCCCCCGACAGGGCCCAGATACGCAGTATTTT.

The chain has TRBV14 and TRBJ2-5; tentatively, D is TRBD1 (6 bases). The CDR3 has 14 amino acids. Germline V gene data show CDR1 as SGHDN and CDR2 as FVKESK. The ends were cut back, 0 bases at V and 4 bases at J, with 9 bases in the middle. CDR3 sequence reads: CASSQDTGRETQYF. In DNA form, the CDR3 reads TGTGCCAGCAGCCAAGATACAGGGCGAGAGACCCAGTACTTC.

This clone came up a few times. V and J are TRBV2 and TRBJ2-3; TRBD2 aligns across 8 bases. V was pared by 8 bases and J by 6 bases, with 10 bases of the junction left unmatched. Germline CDR1 reads SNHLY; CDR2 reads FYNNEI. This CDR3 spans 14 amino acids. The CDR3 nucleotides are TGTGCCAGCGATGCGGGAGGAACCTGGGATACGCAGTATTTT. Amino acids: CASDAGGTWDTQYF.

The rearrangement joins TRBV12-5 to TRBJ2-5; weak D call: TRBD1 (5 bases). Germline V CDR1 and CDR2: LGHNT, FRNRAP. The V end lost 6 bases, the J end lost 3 bases, and 8 bases lay between the germline ends. The CDR3 loop spans 12 amino acids. CDR3 in DNA: TGTGCTAGTGGAGCCAGGGAAGAGACCCAGTACTTC. Its translation: CASGAREETQYF.

V gene TRBV28 combines with J gene TRBJ2-5; TRBD1 might be the D (7 bases). The V gene's germline CDR1 is MDHEN and CDR2 SYDVKM. There are 15 residues in the CDR3. Trimming pared 5 bases from V and 1 base from J, leaving 14 bases between. CDR3 DNA: TGTGCCAGCAGTATCAGGGGGAGGATCCAAGAGACCCAGTACTTC. It yields the protein CASSIRGRIQETQYF.

The chain recombines TRBV7-9 with TRBJ2-3, with TRBD2 as a possible D gene (5 bases). Per the germline V gene, CDR1 is SEHNR and CDR2 is FQNEAQ (reference sequence). V was trimmed by 4 bases and J by 6 bases, leaving 8 bases between them. This CDR3 comprises 12 residues. The CDR3 nucleotides are TGTGCCAGCAGCTATGAGGGCGATACGCAGTATTTT. Encoded protein: CASSYEGDTQYF. The variable domain in full, completed from reference TRBV7-9 and TRBJ2-3, reads DTGVSQNPRHKITKRGQNVTFRCDPISEHNRLYWYRQTLGQGPEFLTYFQNEAQLEKSRLLSDRFSAERPKGSFSTLEIQRTEQGDSAMYLCASSYEGDTQYFGPGTRLTVL.